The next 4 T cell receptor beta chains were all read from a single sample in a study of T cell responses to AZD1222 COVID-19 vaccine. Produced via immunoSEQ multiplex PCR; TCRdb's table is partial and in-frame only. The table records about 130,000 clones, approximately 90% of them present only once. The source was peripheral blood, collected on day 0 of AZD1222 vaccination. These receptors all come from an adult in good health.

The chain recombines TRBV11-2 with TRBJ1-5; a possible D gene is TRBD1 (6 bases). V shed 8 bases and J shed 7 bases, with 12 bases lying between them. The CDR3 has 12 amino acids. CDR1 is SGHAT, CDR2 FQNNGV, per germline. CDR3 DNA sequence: TGTGCCAGCTCGGATGGGGGCCAGCCCCAGCATTTT. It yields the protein CASSDGGQPQHF.

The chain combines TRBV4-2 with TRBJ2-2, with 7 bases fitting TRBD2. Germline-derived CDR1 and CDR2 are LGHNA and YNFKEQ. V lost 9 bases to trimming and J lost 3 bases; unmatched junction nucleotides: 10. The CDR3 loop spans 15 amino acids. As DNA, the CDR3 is TGTGCCAGTTTCCCCGGGGGGTCTGACACCGGGGAGCTGTTTTTT. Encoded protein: CASFPGGSDTGELFF.

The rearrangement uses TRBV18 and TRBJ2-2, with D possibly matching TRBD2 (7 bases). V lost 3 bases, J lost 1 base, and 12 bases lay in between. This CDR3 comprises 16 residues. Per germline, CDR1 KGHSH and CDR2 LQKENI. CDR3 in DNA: TGTGCCAGCTCACCGTTCGGGGGGCGGAACACCGGGGAGCTGTTTTTT. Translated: CASSPFGGRNTGELFF. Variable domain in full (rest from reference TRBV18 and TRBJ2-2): NAGVMQNPRHLVRRRGQEARLRCSPMKGHSHVYWYRQLPEEGLKFMVYLQKENIIDESGMPKERFSAEFPKEGPSILRIQQVVRGDSAAYFCASSPFGGRNTGELFFGEGSRLTVL.

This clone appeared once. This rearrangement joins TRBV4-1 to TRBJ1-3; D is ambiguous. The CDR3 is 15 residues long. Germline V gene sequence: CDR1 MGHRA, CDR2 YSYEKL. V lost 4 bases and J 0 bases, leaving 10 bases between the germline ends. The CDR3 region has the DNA TGCGCCAGCAGCCTGGCCGGGGTCTCTGGAAACACCATATATTTT. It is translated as CASSLAGVSGNTIYF.